This entry lists 26 T cell receptor beta chains sequenced from one sample in a study of T cells in Graves' hyperthyroidism and ophthalmopathy. From RNA transcripts, TCR beta CDR3 regions were amplified. A set of HTBI primers served as the primers for a first-round RT-PCR of the TCR CDR3. One entry per CDR3 protein, called by TCRdb with MiXCR from the multiplex PCR reads. This table has hundreds of thousands of distinct CDR3 sequences, roughly 17% appearing once. What was sequenced was blood. These receptors were obtained from a woman aged 25 to 39 with Graves' hyperthyroidism.

The rearrangement links TRBV7-2 to TRBJ1-4, with D unresolved. Trimming shortened V by 3 bases and J by 6 bases, and 11 bases separated the two germline ends. The CDR3 spans 14 residues. Germline-derived CDR1 and CDR2 are SGHTA and FQGNSA. The CDR3 DNA sequence: TGTGCCAGCAGCTTCCGTGGTGTAGATGAAAAACTGTTTTTT. It translates to CASSFRGVDEKLFF.

This clonotype was detected many times. At one of its ends the junction is not consistent with the germline gene, which may arise from a read error. The chain has TRBV2 and TRBJ1-1, with D possibly TRBD1 on 5 matching bases. The germline V gene has CDR1 SNHLY and CDR2 FYNNEI. The CDR3 loop spans 18 amino acids. The DNA for the CDR3 is TGTGCCAGCGGTGAAAGGGCTTCCACCCAGGGCCTTTACCCTGAAGCTTTCTTT. It translates to CASGERASTQGLYPEAFF.

V and J are TRBV28 and TRBJ1-1; perhaps TRBD1 as D (6 bases). With 7 bases removed from V and 0 bases from J, the gap between germline ends came to 12 bases. CDR1 is MDHEN, CDR2 SYDVKM, per germline. This CDR3 region has 14 residues. The CDR3 region is CASTPGTLNTEAFF. In nucleotides, the CDR3 is TGTGCCAGCACCCCCGGGACATTGAACACTGAAGCTTTCTTT.

CDR3 coding DNA: TGTGCCAGCAGCCAAGATTCCAGCGGGAGGGCCGATGAGCAGTTCTTC. It translates to CASSQDSSGRADEQFF. This chain connects TRBV3-1 to TRBJ2-1; 10 nucleotides align to TRBD2. Looked up from germline, CDR1 is LGHDT and CDR2 is YNNKEL (reference sequence). The CDR3 is made up of 16 amino acids. Trimming took 0 bases from V and 8 from J; bases not matched to a gene: 7.

This sequence joins TRBV14 and TRBJ2-7, with 7 bases aligning to TRBD1. The CDR3 runs to 18 residues. Trimming removed 2 bases from V and 3 bases from J; junction bases left unmatched: 16. CDR1 and CDR2 (germline): SGHDN, FVKESK. The CDR3, as DNA: TGTGCCAGCAGCCAATCTTTCTTTCGCCGGGACAGAGACTACGAGCAGTACTTC. Its translation is CASSQSFFRRDRDYEQYF.

This clonotype was picked up many times. The chain uses TRBV20-1 and TRBJ2-1; TRBD2 matches 7 bases. V lost 3 bases, J lost 4 bases, and 9 bases stayed unmatched. The CDR3 runs 15 residues. CDR1 DFQATT and CDR2 SNEGSKA come from the germline V gene (reference sequence). CDR3 sequence (DNA): TGCAGTGCTAGGGCTCTAGCGGACCTATACAATGAGCAGTTCTTC. This sequence encodes CSARALADLYNEQFF.

This clonotype has ten or more counts. The junction departs from germline at one end; a sequencing error may be responsible. The rearrangement uses TRBV2 and TRBJ1-2; D remains ambiguous. There are 15 residues in the CDR3. The germline V gene has CDR1 SNHLY and CDR2 FYNNEI. CDR3 sequence reads: CASSEEADRNYGYTF. CDR3 sequence (DNA): TGTGCCAGCAGCGAAGAGGCCGATCGAAACTATGGCTACACCTTC.

CDR3 in amino acids: CAPPPETQYF. The CDR3 coding sequence is TGTGCTCCTCCCCCGGAGACCCAGTACTTC. This chain uses TRBV7-2 with TRBJ2-5; no clear D. The CDR3 spans 10 residues. The V gene's germline CDR1 is SGHTA and CDR2 FQGNSA.

The sample holds many counts of this clonotype. V usage is TRBV7-2 and J usage is TRBJ2-3; 9 nucleotides align to TRBD2. Germline V gene data show CDR1 as SGHTA and CDR2 as FQGNSA. The CDR3 loop spans 14 amino acids. Trimming cost V 5 bases and J 2 bases; bases outside gene matches: 2. The CDR3 DNA is TGTGCCAGCAGCCCGGGACTAGCCACAGATACGCAGTATTTT. Its protein product is CASSPGLATDTQYF.

This clonotype was picked up a small number of times. The CDR3 nucleotides read TGCGCCAGCAGCCAAGATGGGCAGCGGCAGTACTTC. This codes for CASSQDGQRQYF. The J gene is TRBJ2-7, the V gene TRBV4-1; D is undetermined. Trimming cost V 0 bases and J 9 bases, with 9 bases left between them. In germline, CDR1 is MGHRA, CDR2 YSYEKL. CDR3 size: 12 residues.

The sample holds many counts of this clonotype. The rearrangement uses TRBV20-1 and TRBJ2-7; D is tentatively TRBD1 or TRBD2 (5 bases each). The CDR3 is 14 amino acids. V lost 5 bases, J lost 4 bases, and 18 bases lay in between. Germline V gives CDR1 DFQATT, CDR2 SNEGSKA (reference sequence). DNA for the CDR3: TGCAGTGCTCGGGACCGATTAAAATCATACGAGCAGTACTTC. This encodes CSARDRLKSYEQYF.

This chain connects TRBV4-1 to TRBJ2-1; D might be TRBD1 or TRBD2, each matching 5 bases. The CDR3 contains 13 residues. V was cut by 3 bases and J by 11 bases, with 14 bases left in between. Germline V lookup: CDR1 MGHRA, CDR2 YSYEKL. CDR3 loop: CASSQGTTDQQFF. In DNA form, the CDR3 reads TGCGCCAGCAGCCAGGGGACCACGGACCAGCAGTTCTTC.

The chain links TRBV24-1 to TRBJ1-1; no definite D call. Germline V gives CDR1 KGHDR, CDR2 SFDVKD. Trimming left V 0 bases short and J 3 bases short, with 19 bases between. The CDR3 is 18 residues long. The CDR3 sequence is CATSDLESGSRSYTEAFF. CDR3 nucleotides: TGTGCCACCAGTGATTTGGAATCGGGGTCCCGCTCTTACACTGAAGCTTTCTTT.

This clonotype has only a few counts. The J gene is TRBJ1-3, the V gene TRBV29-1; no firm D call. This CDR3 contains 13 residues. The germline gives CDR1 SQVTM, CDR2 ANQGSEA. V was shortened by 4 bases and J by 3 bases, with 10 bases between the two germline ends. The CDR3 bases are TGCAGCGTTGTCCCGATACTTGGAAACACCATATATTTT. It is translated as CSVVPILGNTIYF. The whole variable domain, filled in from reference TRBV29-1 and TRBJ1-3, reads SAVISQKPSRDICQRGTSLTIQCQVDSQVTMMFWYRQQPGQSLTLIATANQGSEATYESGFVIDKFPISRPNLTFSTLTVSNMSPEDSSIYLCSVVPILGNTIYFGEGSWLTVV.

To note about this clonotype: This may be a read error: a much more frequent sequence differs by one nucleotide. The rearrangement joins TRBV5-1 to TRBJ1-1; weak D call: TRBD1 (5 bases). CDR3 length equals 14 residues. The germline V gene encodes CDR1 SGHRS and CDR2 YFSETQ. Trimming removed 0 bases from V and 4 bases from J, with 10 bases in between. The CDR3 DNA sequence: TGCGCCAGCAGCTTGGGGACAAGAAGCACTGAAGCTTTCTTT. Amino acids: CASSLGTRSTEAFF.

This chain uses TRBV19 with TRBJ2-1; perhaps TRBD2 as D (5 bases). Germline V gives CDR1 LNHDA, CDR2 SQIVND (reference sequence). The CDR3 loop spans 15 amino acids. The ends were cut back, 3 bases at V and 7 bases at J, with 16 bases in the middle. The CDR3: CASSIGGLGWNEQFF. Here the CDR3 DNA reads TGTGCCAGTAGTATTGGAGGATTAGGGTGGAATGAGCAGTTCTTC.

This clonotype showed up just once. Here the CDR3 reads CSASTGTGHRQPQHF. As DNA, the CDR3 is TGCAGTGCTAGCACAGGGACAGGGCACCGTCAGCCCCAGCATTTT. This chain connects TRBV20-1 to TRBJ1-5, with TRBD1 matching 9 bases. The CDR3 covers 15 residues. Germline CDR1 DFQATT, CDR2 SNEGSKA (reference sequence). The J segment lost 6 bases and the V segment lost 3 bases, leaving 9 bases of the junction unmatched.

This chain's CDR3 is CASSPQQALGETQYF. The CDR3 nucleotides are TGTGCCAGCTCACCACAGCAGGCCCTGGGGGAGACCCAGTACTTC. V usage is TRBV18 and J usage is TRBJ2-5; D call uncertain. The CDR3 runs 15 residues. Germline V gives CDR1 KGHSH, CDR2 LQKENI. Trimming left V 1 base short and J 5 bases short, with 14 bases between.

A few counts support this clonotype. Just one base apart from a much larger clone, this may be a read error. The gene calls are TRBV2 and TRBJ2-1; 9 nucleotides line up with TRBD2. Looked up from germline, CDR1 is SNHLY and CDR2 is FYNNEI. This CDR3 is built from 14 residues. The CDR3: CAGAASGIYNEQFF. The CDR3 DNA is TGTGCGGGGGCGGCTAGCGGGATCTACAATGAGCAGTTCTTC.

This clonotype was detected a few times. The CDR3 does not close with the conserved phenylalanine or tryptophan, likely indicating a read error. This chain joins TRBV5-4 and TRBJ2-5; D ambiguous. The CDR3 contains 14 residues. Trimming cost V 2 bases and J 0 bases, with 8 bases left between them. Germline assignment: CDR1 SGHNT and CDR2 YYREEE (reference sequence). The CDR3 reads CASSLGTNQETQYL. The DNA of the CDR3 is TGTGCCAGCAGCTTAGGCACTAACCAAGAGACCCAGTACCTC.

This clonotype was counted between two and nine times. The gene calls are TRBV30 and TRBJ2-7, with a possible D match to TRBD1 (6 bases). Trimming stripped 0 bases from V and 5 bases from J, with 23 bases between. This CDR3 is built from 17 residues. From germline, CDR1 is GTSNPN and CDR2 SVGIG (reference sequence). CDR3 region: CAWSVTFGTPRRNEQYF. The CDR3 DNA is TGTGCCTGGAGTGTCACTTTTGGGACACCCAGACGAAACGAGCAGTACTTC.

This clonotype has just a few counts. The chain links TRBV4-1 to TRBJ2-1; D possibly uses TRBD1 or TRBD2 (5 bases each). The CDR3 sequence is 16 residues long. V lost 4 bases and J 3 bases, leaving 16 bases between the germline ends. CDR1 and CDR2 (germline): MGHRA, YSYEKL. This chain's CDR3 is CASSRPGTVRYNEQFF. CDR3 coding DNA: TGCGCCAGCAGCCGCCCCGGGACGGTACGCTACAATGAGCAGTTCTTC.

Ten or more counts support this clonotype. The genes are TRBV28 and TRBJ1-1, with D possibly matching TRBD1 (6 bases). The V and J ends lost 4 bases and 1 base respectively, with 13 bases between them. CDR3 size: 15 residues. Germline V gene sequence: CDR1 MDHEN, CDR2 SYDVKM. CDR3 bases: TGTGCCAGCAGTTACGACAGGACCCCGAACACTGAAGCTTTCTTT. It codes for CASSYDRTPNTEAFF.

In its sample, this clonotype was seen many times. The V gene is TRBV29-1, the J gene TRBJ2-2, with a weak D call TRBD2 (5 bases). The CDR3 covers 12 residues. Germline V gene sequence: CDR1 SQVTM, CDR2 ANQGSEA. V dropped 3 bases and J dropped 4 bases, with 6 bases sitting between them. The CDR3 nucleotides are TGCAGCGTTGACAGCGGCACCGGGGAGCTGTTTTTT. Its translation is CSVDSGTGELFF.

This clonotype has ten or more counts. The chain has TRBV7-2 and TRBJ2-7; TRBD2 matches at 15 bases. The CDR3 length is 18 residues. The V segment lost 5 bases and the J segment 0 bases; nucleotides outside the gene matches: 8. Germline V CDR1 and CDR2: SGHTA, FQGNSA. The CDR3 DNA reads as TGTGCCAGCAGCCCACTCGGGACTAGCGGGAGGAGCTCCTACGAGCAGTACTTC. It is translated as CASSPLGTSGRSSYEQYF.

Ten or more counts support this clonotype. The chain joins TRBV27 to TRBJ2-3, with D unclear. The CDR3 runs 14 residues. Germline-derived CDR1 and CDR2 are MNHEY and SMNVEV (reference sequence). Deletions cut 0 bases from V and 6 bases from J, with 10 bases between. This chain's CDR3 is CASSLSSLSDTQYF. CDR3 DNA sequence: TGTGCCAGCAGTTTATCCTCGCTCTCGGATACGCAGTATTTT.